This TCR beta chain originates from a study of OX40 agonist ivuxolimab in advanced cancers. Turning to the overall study: The costimulatory receptor OX40 (CD134) was targeted by ivuxolimab, a fully human IgG2 agonistic monoclonal antibody. Partial responses occurred in three dose-escalation patients, of whom one had hepatocellular carcinoma and two had cutaneous melanoma. Patients were allowed to have had prior anti-PD-1, anti-PD-L1 or anti-CTLA-4 therapy, and around 40% of the dose-escalation patients had previously received checkpoint inhibitors. In the dose-escalation cohort, 70% to 85% of patients were male, and the mean age was approximately 60 years, with a range of about 23 to 90. Peripheral TCRbeta sequencing aimed to test whether ivuxolimab altered TCR sequence diversity and caused clonal T-cell expansion. The paper covers the monotherapy dose-escalation part of the phase I ivuxolimab trial, which included N ≈ 50 patients. Intravenous ivuxolimab was administered to patients every 2 weeks at six dose levels: 0.01, 0.1, 0.3, 1.5, 3 and 10 mg/kg. Of the approximately 50 patients in dose escalation, about 20 had hepatocellular carcinoma, around 15 had melanoma, 9 had renal cell carcinoma and 9 had head and neck cancer.

The trial excluded patients who had a history of autoimmune disease or who were on systemic immunosuppression. In every dose cohort, peripheral blood was drawn for TCR sequencing at baseline, cycle 4 day 1, and cycle 7 day 1. Samples were obtained from an open-label, multicenter, first-in-human phase I dose-escalation trial of ivuxolimab. The trial enrolled adults with locally advanced or metastatic head and neck squamous cell, hepatocellular, melanoma or renal cell carcinoma. CD4+ and CD8+ T cells were sorted separately from peripheral blood before TCR sequencing. Concerning this clone: Its binding antigen is unknown. Per-nucleotide qualities are absent, and no much larger clonotype sits a single base away.

CDR1 MNHEY and CDR2 SMNVEV were looked up in the germline V gene (reference sequence). V is pared back by 1 base and J by 0 bases, with 7 bases lying between the germline termini. The CDR3 starts with the cysteine, ends with the phenylalanine, and has 15 residues. The CDR3 DNA has 45 bases and is translated from base 1. The research as a whole found: Low levels of normalized T-cell clonal expansion were also seen in some patients who did not respond. At doses of 0.1 to 3.0 mg/kg, clonal expansion of both CD4+ and CD8+ T cells in blood was seen between baseline and week 6. On average, CD8+ T cells showed more expanded clones than CD4+ T cells after ivuxolimab. The antigen specificity of the peripheral T cells that underwent clonal expansion was not determined. Partial responders in the 0.1-3.0 mg/kg groups had among the lowest normalized peripheral clonal expansion, especially among CD8+ T cells.

To sequence the TCRbeta CDR3 region, genomic DNA was isolated from the sorted cells. The immunoSEQ Assay was used to sequence the TCRbeta CDR3 regions. Held by TCRdb, this immuneACCESS table contains in-frame sequences only and omits some clones. Under half of the omission traces to an unresolved V gene where checked; the cause of the rest is unknown. The sample table contains around 70,000 clones; only one count was recorded for around 81% of them. The top ten clonotypes cover 5.5% to 6% of the sample. This receptor chain uses TRBV27 and TRBJ1-5; TRBD1 is perhaps the D gene, given 5 matching bases. Specimen: CD4+ or CD8+ T cells sorted from blood, collected in a trial of the OX40 agonist ivuxolimab. The receptor was isolated from an adult with an advanced solid tumor such as melanoma, head and neck, liver or kidney cancer. The nucleotide sequence is given as TGTGCCAGCAGTTTATTTGGGGGTAGCAATCAGCCCCAGCATTTT. This is translated as CASSLFGGSNQPQHF.